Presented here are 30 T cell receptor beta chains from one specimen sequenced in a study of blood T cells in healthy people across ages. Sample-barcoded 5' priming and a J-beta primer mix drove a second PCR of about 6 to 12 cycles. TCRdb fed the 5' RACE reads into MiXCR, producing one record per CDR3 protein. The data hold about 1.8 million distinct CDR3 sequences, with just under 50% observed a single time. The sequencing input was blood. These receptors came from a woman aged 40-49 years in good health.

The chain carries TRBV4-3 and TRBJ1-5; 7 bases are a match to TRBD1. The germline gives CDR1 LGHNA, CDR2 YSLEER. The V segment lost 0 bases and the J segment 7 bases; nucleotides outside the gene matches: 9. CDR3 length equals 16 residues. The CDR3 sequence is CASSQDVGGDRQPQHF. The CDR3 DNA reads TGCGCCAGCAGCCAAGATGTAGGGGGCGATAGGCAGCCCCAGCATTTT.

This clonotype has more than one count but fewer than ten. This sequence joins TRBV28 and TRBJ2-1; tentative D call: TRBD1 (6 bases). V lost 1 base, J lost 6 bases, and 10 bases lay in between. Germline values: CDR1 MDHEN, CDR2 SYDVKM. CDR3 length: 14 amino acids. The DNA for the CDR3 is TGTGCCAGCAGTTTATCCAGGGGTCCCAATGAGCAGTTCTTC. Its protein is CASSLSRGPNEQFF.

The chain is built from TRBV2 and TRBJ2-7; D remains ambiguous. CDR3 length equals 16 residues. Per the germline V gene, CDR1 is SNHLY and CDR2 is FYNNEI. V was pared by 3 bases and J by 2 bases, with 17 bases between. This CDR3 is CASSEDPLTRTYEQYF. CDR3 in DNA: TGTGCCAGCAGTGAGGACCCCCTGACACGTACCTACGAGCAGTACTTC.

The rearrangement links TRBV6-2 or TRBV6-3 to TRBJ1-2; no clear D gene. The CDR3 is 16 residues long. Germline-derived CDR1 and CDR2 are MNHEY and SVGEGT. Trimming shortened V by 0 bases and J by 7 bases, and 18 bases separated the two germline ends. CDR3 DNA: TGTGCCAGCAGTTACTCCCCCCAGGCTGGCGCTTCTGGCTACACCTTC. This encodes CASSYSPQAGASGYTF.

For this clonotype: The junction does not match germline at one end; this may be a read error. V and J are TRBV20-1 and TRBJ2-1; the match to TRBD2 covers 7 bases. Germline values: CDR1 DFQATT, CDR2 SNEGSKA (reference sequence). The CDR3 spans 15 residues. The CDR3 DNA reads TGCAGTGCTAGAGCGGCTAGCGGACTTAGGGTTGAGCGGTTCTTC. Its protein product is CSARAASGLRVERFF.

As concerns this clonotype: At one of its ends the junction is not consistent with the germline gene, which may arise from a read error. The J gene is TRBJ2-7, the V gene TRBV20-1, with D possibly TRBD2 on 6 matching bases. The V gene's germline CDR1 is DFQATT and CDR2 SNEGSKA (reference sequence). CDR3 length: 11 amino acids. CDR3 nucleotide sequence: TGCAGTAACGGGGGTGGCTACAAGCAGTACTTC. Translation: CSNGGGYKQYF.

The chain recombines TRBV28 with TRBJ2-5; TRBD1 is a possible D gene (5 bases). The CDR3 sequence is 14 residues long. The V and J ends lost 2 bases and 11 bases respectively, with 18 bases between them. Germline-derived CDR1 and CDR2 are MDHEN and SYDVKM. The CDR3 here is CASSLRQGTSEQYF. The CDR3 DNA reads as TGTGCCAGCAGTTTAAGGCAGGGCACCTCTGAGCAGTACTTC. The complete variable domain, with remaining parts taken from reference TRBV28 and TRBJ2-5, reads DVKVTQSSRYLVKRTGEKVFLECVQDMDHENMFWYRQDPGLGLRLIYFSYDVKMKEKGDIPEGYSVSREKKERFSLILESASTNQTSMYLCASSLRQGTSEQYFGPGTRLLVL.

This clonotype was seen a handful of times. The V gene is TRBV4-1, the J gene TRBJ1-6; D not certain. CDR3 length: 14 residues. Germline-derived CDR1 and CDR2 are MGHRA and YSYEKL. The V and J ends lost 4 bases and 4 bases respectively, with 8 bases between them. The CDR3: CASSLLVYNSPLHF. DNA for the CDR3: TGCGCCAGCAGCCTACTGGTGTATAATTCACCCCTCCACTTT.

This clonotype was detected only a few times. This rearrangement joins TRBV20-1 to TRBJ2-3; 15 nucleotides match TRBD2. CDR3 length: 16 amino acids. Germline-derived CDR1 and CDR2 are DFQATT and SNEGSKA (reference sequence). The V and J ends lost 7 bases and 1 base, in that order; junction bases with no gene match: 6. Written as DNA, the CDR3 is TGCAGTGGCGGGACTAGCGGGGGGAAAGGCACAGATACGCAGTATTTT. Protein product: CSGGTSGGKGTDTQYF.

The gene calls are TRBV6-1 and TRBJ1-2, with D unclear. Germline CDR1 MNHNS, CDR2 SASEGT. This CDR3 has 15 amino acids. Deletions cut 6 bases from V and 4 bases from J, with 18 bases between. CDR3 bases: TGTGCCAGCAGAACGGACTCCGTAGTAGGCTATGGCTACACCTTC. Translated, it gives CASRTDSVVGYGYTF.

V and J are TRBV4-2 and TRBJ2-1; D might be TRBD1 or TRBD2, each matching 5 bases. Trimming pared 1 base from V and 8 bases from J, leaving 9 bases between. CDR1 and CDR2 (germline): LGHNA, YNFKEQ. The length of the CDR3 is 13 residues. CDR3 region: CASSQVRDHEQFF. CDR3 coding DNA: TGTGCCAGCAGCCAAGTCCGGGACCATGAGCAGTTCTTC.

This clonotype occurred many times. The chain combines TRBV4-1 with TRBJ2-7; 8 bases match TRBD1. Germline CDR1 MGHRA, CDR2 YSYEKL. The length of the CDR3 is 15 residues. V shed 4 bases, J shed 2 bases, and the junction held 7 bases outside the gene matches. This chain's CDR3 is CASSLEGTGTYEQYF. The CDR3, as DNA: TGCGCCAGCAGCCTTGAGGGGACAGGTACCTACGAGCAGTACTTC.

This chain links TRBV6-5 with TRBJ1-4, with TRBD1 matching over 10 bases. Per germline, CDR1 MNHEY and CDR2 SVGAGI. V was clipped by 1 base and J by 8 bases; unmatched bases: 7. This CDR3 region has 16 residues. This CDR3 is CASSYFRTGGKEKLFF. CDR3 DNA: TGTGCCAGCAGTTACTTCCGGACAGGGGGTAAAGAAAAACTGTTTTTT.

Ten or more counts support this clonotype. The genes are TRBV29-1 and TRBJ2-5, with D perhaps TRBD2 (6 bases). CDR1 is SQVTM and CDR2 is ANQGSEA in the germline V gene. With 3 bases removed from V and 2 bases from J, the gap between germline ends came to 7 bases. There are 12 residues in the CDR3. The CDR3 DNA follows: TGCAGCGTTGAGGCGGGGCAAGAGACCCAGTACTTC. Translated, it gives CSVEAGQETQYF.

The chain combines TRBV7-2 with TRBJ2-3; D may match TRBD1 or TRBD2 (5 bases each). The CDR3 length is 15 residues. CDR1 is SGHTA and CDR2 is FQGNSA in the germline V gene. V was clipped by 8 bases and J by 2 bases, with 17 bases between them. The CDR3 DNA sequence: TGTGCCAGCCGGGGCGATGCGCGTGTCACAGATACGCAGTATTTT. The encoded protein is CASRGDARVTDTQYF. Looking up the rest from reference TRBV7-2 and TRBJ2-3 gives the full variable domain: GAGVSQSPSNKVTEKGKDVELRCDPISGHTALYWYRQSLGQGLEFLIYFQGNSAPDKSGLPSDRFSAERTGGSVSTLTIQRTQQEDSAVYLCASRGDARVTDTQYFGPGTRLTVL.

The CDR3 spells CASTFSTQETQYF. As DNA, the CDR3 is TGTGCCAGCACCTTCAGCACCCAAGAGACCCAGTACTTC. The chain uses TRBV11-2 and TRBJ2-5; D unclear. The CDR3 spans 13 residues. V gave up 7 bases and J gave up 1 base, with 10 bases separating them. The germline V gene has CDR1 SGHAT and CDR2 FQNNGV.

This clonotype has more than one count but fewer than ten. The CDR3 bases are TGTGCCAGCAGCACCTTTAGGGGCGCGCTAGACGAGCAGTACTTC. Amino acid sequence: CASSTFRGALDEQYF. The chain recombines TRBV7-2 with TRBJ2-7; D perhaps matches TRBD1 (5 bases). This CDR3 contains 15 residues. Per germline, CDR1 SGHTA and CDR2 FQGNSA. Trimming took 5 bases from V and 5 from J, leaving 19 bases between them.

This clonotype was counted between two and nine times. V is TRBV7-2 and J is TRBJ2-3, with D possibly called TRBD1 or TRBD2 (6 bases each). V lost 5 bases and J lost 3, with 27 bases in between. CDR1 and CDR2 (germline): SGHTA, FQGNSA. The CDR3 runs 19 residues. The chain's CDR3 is CASSRDRGRRSHGTDTQYF. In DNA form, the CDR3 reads TGTGCCAGCAGCCGAGATAGGGGGAGGAGGTCTCACGGGACAGATACGCAGTATTTT.

Here the CDR3 DNA reads TGTGCCAGCAGCCAAGGAGCAGCGGGGAAGTACGAGCAGTACTTC. Translation: CASSQGAAGKYEQYF. The rearrangement joins TRBV3-1 to TRBJ2-5; 7 nucleotides align to TRBD2. The tail of the sequence fits TRBJ2-7 better, so the J call may be wrong. There are 15 residues in the CDR3. Germline V lookup: CDR1 LGHDT, CDR2 YNNKEL (reference sequence).

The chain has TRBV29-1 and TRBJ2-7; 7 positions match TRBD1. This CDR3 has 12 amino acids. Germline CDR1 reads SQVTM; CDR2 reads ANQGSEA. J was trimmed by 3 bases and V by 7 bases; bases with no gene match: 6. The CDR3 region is CSGGQENYEQYF. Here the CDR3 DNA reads TGCAGCGGTGGACAGGAGAACTACGAGCAGTACTTC.

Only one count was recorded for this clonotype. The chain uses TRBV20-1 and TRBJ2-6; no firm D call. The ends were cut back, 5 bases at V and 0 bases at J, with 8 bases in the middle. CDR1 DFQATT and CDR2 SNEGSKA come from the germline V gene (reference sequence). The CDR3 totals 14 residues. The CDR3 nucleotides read TGCAGTGCTTGTCAGGACTCTGGGGCCAACGTCCTGACTTTC. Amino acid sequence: CSACQDSGANVLTF.

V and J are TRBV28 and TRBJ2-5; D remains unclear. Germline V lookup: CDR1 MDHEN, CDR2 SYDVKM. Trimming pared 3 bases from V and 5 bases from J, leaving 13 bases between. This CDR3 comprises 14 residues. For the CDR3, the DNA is TGTGCCAGCAGTTTGGCCGTCCCGGCTGAGACCCAGTACTTC. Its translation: CASSLAVPAETQYF.

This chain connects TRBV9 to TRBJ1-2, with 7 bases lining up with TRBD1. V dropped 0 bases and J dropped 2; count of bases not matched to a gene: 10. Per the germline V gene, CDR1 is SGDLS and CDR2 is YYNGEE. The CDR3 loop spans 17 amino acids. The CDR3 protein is CASSVGLRGTDNYGYTF. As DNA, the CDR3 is TGTGCCAGCAGCGTAGGTTTAAGGGGGACAGACAACTATGGCTACACCTTC.

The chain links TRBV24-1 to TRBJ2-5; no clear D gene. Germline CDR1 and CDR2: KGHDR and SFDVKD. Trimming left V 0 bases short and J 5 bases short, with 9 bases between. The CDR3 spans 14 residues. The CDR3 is CATSDLREGETQYF. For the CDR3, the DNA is TGTGCCACCAGTGATTTGAGGGAAGGGGAGACCCAGTACTTC.

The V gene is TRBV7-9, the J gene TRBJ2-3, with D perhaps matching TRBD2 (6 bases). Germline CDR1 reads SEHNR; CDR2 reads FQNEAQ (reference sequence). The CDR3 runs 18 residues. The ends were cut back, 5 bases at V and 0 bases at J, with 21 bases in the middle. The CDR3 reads CASSGTGLQAPSTDTQYF. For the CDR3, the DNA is TGTGCCAGCAGCGGGACTGGACTTCAGGCGCCTAGCACAGATACGCAGTATTTT.

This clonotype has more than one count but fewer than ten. In DNA form, the CDR3 reads TGTGCCATCAGCCTCCAGGGGAATGAGCAGTTCTTC. Encoded protein: CAISLQGNEQFF. The V gene is TRBV10-3, the J gene TRBJ2-1; tentatively, D is TRBD1 (6 bases). Germline CDR1 is ENHRY and CDR2 is SYGVKD. There are 12 residues in the CDR3. The ends were cut back, 6 bases at V and 7 bases at J, with 10 bases in the middle.

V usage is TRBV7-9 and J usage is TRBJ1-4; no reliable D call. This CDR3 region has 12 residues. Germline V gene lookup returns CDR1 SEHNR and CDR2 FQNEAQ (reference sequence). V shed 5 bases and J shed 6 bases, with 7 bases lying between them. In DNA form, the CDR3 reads TGTGCCAGCAGCGCCCAAGATGAAAAACTGTTTTTT. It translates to CASSAQDEKLFF.

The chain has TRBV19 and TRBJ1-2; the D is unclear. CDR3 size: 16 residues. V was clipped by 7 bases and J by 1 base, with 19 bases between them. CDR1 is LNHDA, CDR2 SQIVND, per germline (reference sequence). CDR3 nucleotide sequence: TGTGCCAGTACCCCTTACGGACGCGAGTTTAACTATGGCTACACCTTC. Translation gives CASTPYGREFNYGYTF.

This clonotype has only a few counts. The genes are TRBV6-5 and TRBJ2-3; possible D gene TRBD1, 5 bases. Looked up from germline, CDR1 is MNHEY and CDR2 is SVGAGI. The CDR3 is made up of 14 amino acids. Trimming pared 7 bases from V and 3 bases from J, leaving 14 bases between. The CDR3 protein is CASTGNLLTDTQYF. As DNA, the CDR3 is TGTGCCAGCACAGGGAACCTTTTAACAGATACGCAGTATTTT.

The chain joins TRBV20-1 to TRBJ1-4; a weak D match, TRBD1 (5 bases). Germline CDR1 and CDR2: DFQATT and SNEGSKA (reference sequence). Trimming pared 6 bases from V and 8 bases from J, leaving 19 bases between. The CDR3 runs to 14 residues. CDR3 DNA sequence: TGCAGTGCCCGGTCTCGGGGGGTAGAGGAAAAACTGTTTTTT. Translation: CSARSRGVEEKLFF.